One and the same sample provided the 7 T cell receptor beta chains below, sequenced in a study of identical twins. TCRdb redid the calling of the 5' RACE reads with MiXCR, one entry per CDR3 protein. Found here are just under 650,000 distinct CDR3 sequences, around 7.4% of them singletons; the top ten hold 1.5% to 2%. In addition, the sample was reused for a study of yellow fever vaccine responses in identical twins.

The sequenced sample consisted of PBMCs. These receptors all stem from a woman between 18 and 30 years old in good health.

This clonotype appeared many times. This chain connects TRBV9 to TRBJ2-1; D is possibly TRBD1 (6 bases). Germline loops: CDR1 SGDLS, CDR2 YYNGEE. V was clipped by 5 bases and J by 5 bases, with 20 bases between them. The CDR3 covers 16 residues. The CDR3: CASSQGLLRVNNEQFF. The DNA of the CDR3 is TGTGCCAGCAGTCAGGGGTTACTCAGGGTCAACAATGAGCAGTTCTTC.

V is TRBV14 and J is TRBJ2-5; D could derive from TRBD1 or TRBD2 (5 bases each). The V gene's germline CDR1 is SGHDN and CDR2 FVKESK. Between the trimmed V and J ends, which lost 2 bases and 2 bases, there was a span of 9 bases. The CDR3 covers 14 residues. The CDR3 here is CASSQRGVQETQYF. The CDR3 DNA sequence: TGTGCCAGCAGCCAACGAGGGGTACAAGAGACCCAGTACTTC.

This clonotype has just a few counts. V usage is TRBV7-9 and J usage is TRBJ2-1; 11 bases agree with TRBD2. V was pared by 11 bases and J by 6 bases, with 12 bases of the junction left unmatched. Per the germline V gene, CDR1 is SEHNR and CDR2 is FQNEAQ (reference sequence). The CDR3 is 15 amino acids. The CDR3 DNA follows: TGTGCCTACTCTACTACTAGCGGGAGTACCAATGAGCAGTTCTTC. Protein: CAYSTTSGSTNEQFF.

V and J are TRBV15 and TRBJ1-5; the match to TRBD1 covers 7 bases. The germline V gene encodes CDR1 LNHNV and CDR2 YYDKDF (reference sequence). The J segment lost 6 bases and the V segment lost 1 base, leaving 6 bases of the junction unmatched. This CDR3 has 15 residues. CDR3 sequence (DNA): TGTGCCACCAGCAGAGCGACAGGGATCAGTCAGCCCCAGCATTTT. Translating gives CATSRATGISQPQHF. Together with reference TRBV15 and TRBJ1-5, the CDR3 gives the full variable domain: DAMVIQNPRYQVTQFGKPVTLSCSQTLNHNVMYWYQQKSSQAPKLLFHYYDKDFNNEADTPDNFQSRRPNTSFCFLDIRSPGLGDTAMYLCATSRATGISQPQHFGDGTRLSIL.

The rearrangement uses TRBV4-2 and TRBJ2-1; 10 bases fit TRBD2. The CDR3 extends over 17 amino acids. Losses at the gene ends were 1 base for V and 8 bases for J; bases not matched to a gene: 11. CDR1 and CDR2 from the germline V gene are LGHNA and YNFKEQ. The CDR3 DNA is TGTGCCAGCAGCCAAGCTGGCGCTAGCGGGAGCCCGGATGAGCAGTTCTTC. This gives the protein CASSQAGASGSPDEQFF.

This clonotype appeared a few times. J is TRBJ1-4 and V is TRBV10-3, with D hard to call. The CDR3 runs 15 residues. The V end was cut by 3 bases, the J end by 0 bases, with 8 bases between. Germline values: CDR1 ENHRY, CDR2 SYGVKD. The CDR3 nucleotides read TGTGCCATCAGTGACCCGGTCACAACTAATGAAAAACTGTTTTTT. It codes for CAISDPVTTNEKLFF.

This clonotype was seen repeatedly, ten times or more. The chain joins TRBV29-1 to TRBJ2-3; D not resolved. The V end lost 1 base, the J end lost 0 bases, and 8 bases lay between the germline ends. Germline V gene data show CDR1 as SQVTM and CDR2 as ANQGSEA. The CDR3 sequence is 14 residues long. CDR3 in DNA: TGCAGCGTTGAAGGTGGATCTAGCACAGATACGCAGTATTTT. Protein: CSVEGGSSTDTQYF.